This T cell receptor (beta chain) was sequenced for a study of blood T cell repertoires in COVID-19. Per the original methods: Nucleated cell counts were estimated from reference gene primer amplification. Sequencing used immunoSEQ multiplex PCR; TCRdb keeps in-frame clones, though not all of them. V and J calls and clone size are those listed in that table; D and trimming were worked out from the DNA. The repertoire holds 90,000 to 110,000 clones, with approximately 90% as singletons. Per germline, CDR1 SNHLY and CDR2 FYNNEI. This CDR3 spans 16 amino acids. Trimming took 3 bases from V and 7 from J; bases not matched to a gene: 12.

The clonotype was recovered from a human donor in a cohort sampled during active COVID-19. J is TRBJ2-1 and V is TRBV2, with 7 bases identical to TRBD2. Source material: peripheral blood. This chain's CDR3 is CASSDQAGPGRNEQFF. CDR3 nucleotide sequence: TGTGCCAGCAGTGATCAAGCGGGGCCTGGGAGGAATGAGCAGTTCTTC.